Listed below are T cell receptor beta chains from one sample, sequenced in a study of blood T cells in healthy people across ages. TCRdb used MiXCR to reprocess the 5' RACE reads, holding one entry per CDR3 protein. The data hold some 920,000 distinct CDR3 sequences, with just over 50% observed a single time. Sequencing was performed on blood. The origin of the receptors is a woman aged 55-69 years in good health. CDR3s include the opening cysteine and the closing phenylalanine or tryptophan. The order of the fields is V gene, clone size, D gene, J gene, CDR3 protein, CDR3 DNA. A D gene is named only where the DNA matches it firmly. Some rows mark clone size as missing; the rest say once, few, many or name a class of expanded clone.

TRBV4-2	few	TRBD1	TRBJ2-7	CASSRQTGGLVDEQYF	TGTGCCAGCAGCCGTCAGACAGGGGGCCTCGTGGACGAGCAGTACTTC
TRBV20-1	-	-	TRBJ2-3	CSVRGGGAPTDTQYF	TGCAGTGTCAGGGGGGGCGGGGCCCCCACAGATACGCAGTATTTT
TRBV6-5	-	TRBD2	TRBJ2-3	CASSYSITRGGGADTQYF	TGTGCCAGCAGTTACTCGATTACCCGCGGGGGAGGTGCAGATACGCAGTATTTT
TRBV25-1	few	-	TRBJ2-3	CASTRRGASTDTQYF	TGTGCCAGCACCCGTCGGGGAGCGAGCACAGATACGCAGTATTTT
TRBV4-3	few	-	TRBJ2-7	CASSQELPYEQYF	TGCGCCAGCAGCCAAGAACTGCCCTACGAGCAGTACTTC
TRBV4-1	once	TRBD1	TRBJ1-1	CASMIRTGVTEAFF	TGCGCCAGCATGATTAGGACAGGAGTTACTGAAGCTTTCTTT
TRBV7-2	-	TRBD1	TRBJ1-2	CASSLSLRGYGYTF	TGTGCCAGCAGCTTGAGCCTCAGGGGGTATGGCTACACCTTC
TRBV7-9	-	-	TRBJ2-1	CASSLDTHMFGNEQFF	TGTGCCAGCAGCTTAGATACCCATATGTTTGGGAATGAGCAGTTCTTC
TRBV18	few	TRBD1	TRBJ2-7	CASSPPRGQGHEQYF	TGTGCCAGCTCACCACCGAGGGGACAGGGCCACGAGCAGTACTTC
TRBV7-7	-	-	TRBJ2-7	CASSLALDYEQYF	TGTGCCAGCAGCCTAGCGTTGGACTACGAGCAGTACTTC
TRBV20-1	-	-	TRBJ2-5	CSASSPQETQYF	TGCAGTGCCTCTAGCCCCCAAGAGACCCAGTACTTC
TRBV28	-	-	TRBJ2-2	CASRLLAGELFF	TGTGCCAGCAGGTTACTGGCCGGGGAGCTGTTTTTT
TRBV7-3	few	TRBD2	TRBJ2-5	CASSPSGLEREYETQYF	TGTGCCAGCAGCCCCAGTGGGTTGGAGCGGGAGTATGAGACCCAGTACTTC
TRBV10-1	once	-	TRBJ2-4	CASSDSPSKNIQYF	TGCGCCAGCAGTGATTCTCCATCCAAAAACATTCAGTACTTC
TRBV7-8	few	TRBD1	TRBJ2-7	CASSLRTGQFNEQYF	TGTGCCAGCAGCCTACGGACAGGGCAGTTTAACGAGCAGTACTTC
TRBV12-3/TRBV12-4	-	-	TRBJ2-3	CASSFIPSTDTQYF	TGTGCCAGCAGTTTTATCCCTAGCACAGATACGCAGTATTTT
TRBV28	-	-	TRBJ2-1	CASSPSRTWLNEQFF	TGTGCCAGCAGCCCGTCCAGGACATGGCTCAATGAGCAGTTCTTC
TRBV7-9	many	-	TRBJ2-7	CASSHLDKRLGQQYF	TGTGCCAGCAGCCATTTAGACAAGAGGCTTGGTCAGCAGTACTTC
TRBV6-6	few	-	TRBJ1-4	CASSYAGFEKLFF	TGTGCCAGCAGTTATGCCGGGTTCGAAAAACTGTTTTTT
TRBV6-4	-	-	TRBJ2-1	CASSGSGRHNEQFF	TGTGCCAGCAGTGGCAGCGGCAGGCACAATGAGCAGTTCTTC
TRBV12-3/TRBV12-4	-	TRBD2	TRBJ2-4	CASSARDYEVIQYF	TGTGCCAGCAGTGCCCGGGACTACGAGGTCATTCAGTACTTC
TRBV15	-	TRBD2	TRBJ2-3	CATSRNLAGATDTQYF	TGTGCCACCAGCCGGAACTTAGCGGGAGCGACAGATACGCAGTATTTT